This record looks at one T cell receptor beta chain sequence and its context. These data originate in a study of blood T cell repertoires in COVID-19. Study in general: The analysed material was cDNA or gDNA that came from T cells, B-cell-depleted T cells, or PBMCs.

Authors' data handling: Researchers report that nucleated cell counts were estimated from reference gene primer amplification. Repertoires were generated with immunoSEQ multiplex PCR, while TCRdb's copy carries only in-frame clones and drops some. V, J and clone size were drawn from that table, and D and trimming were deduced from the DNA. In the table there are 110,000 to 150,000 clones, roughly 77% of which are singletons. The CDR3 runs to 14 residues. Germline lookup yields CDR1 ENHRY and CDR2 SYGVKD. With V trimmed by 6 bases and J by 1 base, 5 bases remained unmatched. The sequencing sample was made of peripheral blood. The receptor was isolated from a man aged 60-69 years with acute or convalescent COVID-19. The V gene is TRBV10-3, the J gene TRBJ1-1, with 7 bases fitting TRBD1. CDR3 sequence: CAIRAGGPNTEAFF. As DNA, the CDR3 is TGTGCCATCAGGGCAGGGGGTCCGAACACTGAAGCTTTCTTT.